Each of the 16 T cell receptor beta chains below was sequenced from the same sample in a study of vaccination effects on CD4 cells after COVID-19. These receptors' targets are unknown. After expansion with viral peptide pools in the ViraFEST assay, antigen-specific CD4+ T cells were sequenced. Researchers isolated CD4+ T cells once roughly ten days of culture had elapsed. PCR-confirmed SARS-CoV-2 infection occurred in the person between March and December 2020. Measured with immunoSEQ multiplex PCR; TCRdb has only the in-frame clones, and not every one. The table lists some 30,000 clones, under 80% of them singletons. The sequencing used CD4+ T cells from PBMCs cultured with a peptide pool, collected before COVID-19 vaccination. Receptors were obtained from a human donor who had a prior SARS-CoV-2 infection.

This clone showed up just a few times. The chain employs TRBV5-7 and TRBJ1-5; D is undetermined. TRBV5-7 is an ORF, with its function uncertain. The CDR3 covers 18 residues. V lost 1 base to trimming and J lost 4 bases, with 21 bases between them. The CDR3 spells CASSLPGGTQQLNQPQHF. The DNA for the CDR3 is TGTGCCAGCAGCTTGCCAGGCGGTACGCAGCAGCTAAATCAGCCCCAGCATTTT.

This sequence joins TRBV11-3 and TRBJ1-2; D is uncertain. Trimming cost V 2 bases and J 2 bases, with 3 bases left between them. The CDR3 consists of 12 residues. CDR1 and CDR2 from the germline V gene are SGHNT and YENEEA. Here the CDR3 DNA reads TGTGCCAGCAGCTTATTGAACTATGGCTACACCTTC. Protein sequence: CASSLLNYGYTF.

This rearrangement joins TRBV4-3 to TRBJ2-7; 7 bases align to TRBD2. V shed 0 bases and J 0 bases; nucleotides not matched to a gene: 2. The germline CDR1 and CDR2 sequences are LGHNA and YSLEER. The CDR3 consists of 15 residues. This chain's CDR3 is CASSQDQRDSYEQYF. As DNA, the CDR3 is TGCGCCAGCAGCCAAGATCAGCGGGACTCCTACGAGCAGTACTTC.

The chain combines TRBV4-3 with TRBJ1-4, with D unresolved. The V gene lost 4 bases and the J gene lost 0 bases, with 9 bases spanning the gap. CDR1 and CDR2 (germline): LGHNA, YSLEER. The CDR3 is made up of 15 amino acids. CDR3 sequence (DNA): TGCGCCAGCAGCCCCGGGGTTGCAACTAATGAAAAACTGTTTTTT. Translating it yields CASSPGVATNEKLFF.

This clone was recorded only once. Here the CDR3 reads CASSQWGGSSAETQYF. The CDR3 DNA sequence: TGTGCCAGCAGCCAATGGGGGGGCTCCTCCGCAGAGACCCAGTACTTC. The J gene is TRBJ2-5, the V gene TRBV14, with D perhaps TRBD2 (7 bases). V dropped 2 bases and J dropped 4 bases, with 17 bases sitting between them. The CDR3 runs to 16 residues. Per the germline V gene, CDR1 is SGHDN and CDR2 is FVKESK.

In its sample, this clone was seen once. The gene calls are TRBV6-1 and TRBJ1-5; tentatively, D is TRBD1 (5 bases). Trimming removed 0 bases from V and 5 bases from J, with 11 bases in between. CDR3 length equals 15 residues. CDR1 and CDR2 from the germline V gene are MNHNS and SASEGT. CDR3 DNA sequence: TGTGCCAGCAGTGAAGCTATGGGGGACTATCAGCCCCAGCATTTT. Translating it yields CASSEAMGDYQPQHF.

The rearrangement joins TRBV6-1 to TRBJ1-5; the match to TRBD1 covers 7 bases. With V trimmed by 3 bases and J by 2 bases, 1 base remained unmatched. Germline assignment: CDR1 MNHNS and CDR2 SASEGT. CDR3 length equals 14 residues. CDR3 sequence reads: CASSDDRGNQPQHF. The CDR3 coding sequence is TGTGCCAGCAGTGATGACAGGGGCAATCAGCCCCAGCATTTT.

This clone has a single count. This chain connects TRBV7-9 to TRBJ2-3; D possibly corresponds to TRBD1 (6 bases). Trimming left V 5 bases short and J 3 bases short, with 21 bases between. Germline V gives CDR1 SEHNR, CDR2 FQNEAQ (reference sequence). The CDR3 runs 17 residues. The CDR3 protein is CASSTPAGDGGTDTQYF. CDR3 in DNA: TGTGCCAGCAGCACCCCGGCAGGGGATGGTGGGACAGATACGCAGTATTTT.

The genes are TRBV7-8 and TRBJ1-5; TRBD1 is a possible D gene (5 bases). V shed 6 bases and J shed 9 bases, with 21 bases lying between them. Germline V gene lookup returns CDR1 SGHVS and CDR2 FQNEAQ. This CDR3 has 15 residues. The CDR3 DNA reads TGTGCCAGCAGAACAGATGCGGGGAGGGGTGCGCCCCAGCATTTT. Its translation: CASRTDAGRGAPQHF.

The rearrangement links TRBV4-2 to TRBJ1-1; D is uncertain. V was pared by 4 bases and J by 0 bases, with 18 bases between. The germline V gene has CDR1 LGHNA and CDR2 YNFKEQ. The length of the CDR3 is 17 residues. CDR3 coding DNA: TGTGCCAGCAGCCCTGCTCTAGGGCCAGTCATGAACACTGAAGCTTTCTTT. This translates into CASSPALGPVMNTEAFF.

V and J are TRBV10-3 and TRBJ2-7, with TRBD1 matching over 9 bases. The length of the CDR3 is 16 residues. V was pared by 3 bases and J by 2 bases, with 8 bases of the junction left unmatched. Per the germline V gene, CDR1 is ENHRY and CDR2 is SYGVKD. The CDR3 DNA reads TGTGCCATCAGTGACTTGACGGGACAGGGTGCCTACGAGCAGTACTTC. Its translation: CAISDLTGQGAYEQYF.

The V and J genes are TRBV7-3 and TRBJ1-1; D is unresolved. Trimming removed 5 bases from V and 4 bases from J, with 14 bases in between. The CDR3 consists of 14 residues. The germline gives CDR1 SGHTA, CDR2 FQGTGA. The CDR3 DNA is TGTGCCAGCAGCCCTTCCGGTCCGAGCACTGAAGCTTTCTTT. This sequence encodes CASSPSGPSTEAFF.

This clone was picked up one time. The rearrangement uses TRBV7-8 and TRBJ2-3; unclear D gene. The CDR3 loop spans 12 amino acids. V gave up 6 bases and J gave up 4 bases, with 8 bases separating them. CDR1 is SGHVS, CDR2 FQNEAQ, per germline. CDR3 sequence: CASSPHADTQYF. The CDR3 DNA sequence: TGTGCCAGCAGTCCTCATGCAGATACGCAGTATTTT.

This clone was seen more than once but under ten times. The J gene is TRBJ2-3, the V gene TRBV7-3; D possibly matches TRBD1 or TRBD2 (5 bases each). Germline values: CDR1 SGHTA, CDR2 FQGTGA. This CDR3 is 16 amino acids long. The V end lost 1 base, the J end lost 1 base, and 12 bases lay between the germline ends. CDR3 sequence: CASSLRTSRGTDTQYF. The CDR3 DNA is TGTGCCAGCAGCTTAAGGACATCGAGGGGCACAGATACGCAGTATTTT.

The chain links TRBV3-1 (or the pseudogene TRBV3-2) to TRBJ1-6; maybe TRBD1 (5 bases). V gave up 4 bases and J gave up 11 bases, with 9 bases separating them. Per germline, CDR1 LGHDT and CDR2 YNNKEL (reference sequence). There are 12 residues in the CDR3. This chain's CDR3 is CASSPRVPPLHF. The DNA for the CDR3 is TGTGCCAGCAGCCCCAGGGTGCCACCCCTCCACTTT.

V is TRBV5-1 and J is TRBJ2-1; D is unclear. CDR3 length: 13 amino acids. The V end lost 0 bases, the J end lost 6 bases, and 7 bases lay between the germline ends. The V gene's germline CDR1 is SGHRS and CDR2 YFSETQ. CDR3 amino acids: CASSLAQVNEQFF. In DNA, the CDR3 is TGCGCCAGCAGCTTGGCCCAGGTCAATGAGCAGTTCTTC.